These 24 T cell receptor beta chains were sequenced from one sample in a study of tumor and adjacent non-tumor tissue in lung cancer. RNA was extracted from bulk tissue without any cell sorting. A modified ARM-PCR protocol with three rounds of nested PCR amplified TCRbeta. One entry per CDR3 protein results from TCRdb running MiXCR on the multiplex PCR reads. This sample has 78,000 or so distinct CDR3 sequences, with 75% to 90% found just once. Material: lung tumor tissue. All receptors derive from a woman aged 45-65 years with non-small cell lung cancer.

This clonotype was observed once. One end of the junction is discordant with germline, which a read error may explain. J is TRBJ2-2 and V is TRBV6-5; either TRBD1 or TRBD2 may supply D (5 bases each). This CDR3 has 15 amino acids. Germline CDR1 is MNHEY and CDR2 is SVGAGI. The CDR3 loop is CASKTGTKDTGELYF. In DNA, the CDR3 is TGTGCCAGCAAAACCGGGACCAAAGACACCGGGGAGCTGTATTTT.

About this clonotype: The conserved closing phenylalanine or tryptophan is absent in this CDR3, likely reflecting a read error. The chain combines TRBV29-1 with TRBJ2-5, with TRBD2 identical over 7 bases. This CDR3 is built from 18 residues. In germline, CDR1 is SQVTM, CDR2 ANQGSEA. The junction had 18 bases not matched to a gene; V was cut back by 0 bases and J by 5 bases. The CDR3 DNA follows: TGCAGCGTTGAAGAACTTATGTCGGGGGAGGGGTATCGGGAGACCCAGTACTTA. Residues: CSVEELMSGEGYRETQYL.

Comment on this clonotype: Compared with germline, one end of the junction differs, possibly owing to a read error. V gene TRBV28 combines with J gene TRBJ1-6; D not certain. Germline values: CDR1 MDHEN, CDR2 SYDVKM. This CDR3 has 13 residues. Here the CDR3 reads CASRRLYNSPLHF. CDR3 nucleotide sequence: TGTGCCAGCAGAAGGTTATATAATTCACCCCTCCACTTC.

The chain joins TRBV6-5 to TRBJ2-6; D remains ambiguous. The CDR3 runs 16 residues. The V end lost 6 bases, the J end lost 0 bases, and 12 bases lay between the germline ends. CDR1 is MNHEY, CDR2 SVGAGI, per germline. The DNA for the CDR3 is TGTGCCAGCAGGTATATAGGCTCCTCTGGGGCCAACGTCCTGACTTTC. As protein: CASRYIGSSGANVLTF.

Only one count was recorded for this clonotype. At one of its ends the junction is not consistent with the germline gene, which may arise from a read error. CDR3 sequence: CSARAPFQGSRYSF. The CDR3 bases are TGCAGTGCTAGGGCCCCTTTTCAGGGCTCTCGCTACTCCTTC. V usage is TRBV20-1 and J usage is TRBJ1-2; D possibly corresponds to TRBD1 (5 bases). The CDR3 consists of 14 residues. Germline V CDR1 and CDR2: DFQATT, SNEGSKA (reference sequence).

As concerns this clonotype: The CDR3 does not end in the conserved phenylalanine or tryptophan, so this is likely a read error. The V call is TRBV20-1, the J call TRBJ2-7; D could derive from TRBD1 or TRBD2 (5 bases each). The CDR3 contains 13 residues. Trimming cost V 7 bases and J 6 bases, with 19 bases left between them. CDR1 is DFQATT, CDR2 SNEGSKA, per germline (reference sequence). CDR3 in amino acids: CSDRESRGREQYY. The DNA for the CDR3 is TGCAGTGATAGGGAGAGTAGGGGCCGCGAGCAGTACTAC.

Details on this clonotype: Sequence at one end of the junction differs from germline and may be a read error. CDR3 region: CATSKASSRSYIERFF. The CDR3 DNA sequence: TGTGCCACCAGTAAGGCCAGTAGCAGATCCTACATTGAGCGGTTCTTC. The chain has TRBV24-1 and TRBJ2-1; no firm D call. The CDR3 totals 16 residues. Germline assignment: CDR1 KGHDR and CDR2 SFDVKD.

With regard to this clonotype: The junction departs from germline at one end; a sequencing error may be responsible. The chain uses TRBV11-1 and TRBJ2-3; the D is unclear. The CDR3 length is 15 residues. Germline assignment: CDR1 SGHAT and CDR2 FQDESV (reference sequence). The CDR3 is CATSLSPSPADMQYF. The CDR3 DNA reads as TGTGCCACCAGCTTAAGTCCCTCCCCAGCAGATATGCAGTACTTT.

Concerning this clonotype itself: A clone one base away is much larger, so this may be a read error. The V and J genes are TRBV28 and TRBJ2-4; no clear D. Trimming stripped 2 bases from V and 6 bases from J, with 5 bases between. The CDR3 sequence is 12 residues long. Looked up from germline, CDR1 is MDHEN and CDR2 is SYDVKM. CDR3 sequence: CASSLGPNIQYF. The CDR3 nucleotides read TGTGCCAGCAGTTTAGGGCCAAACATTCAGTACTTC. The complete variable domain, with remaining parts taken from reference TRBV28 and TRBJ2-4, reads DVKVTQSSRYLVKRTGEKVFLECVQDMDHENMFWYRQDPGLGLRLIYFSYDVKMKEKGDIPEGYSVSREKKERFSLILESASTNQTSMYLCASSLGPNIQYFGAGTRLSVL.

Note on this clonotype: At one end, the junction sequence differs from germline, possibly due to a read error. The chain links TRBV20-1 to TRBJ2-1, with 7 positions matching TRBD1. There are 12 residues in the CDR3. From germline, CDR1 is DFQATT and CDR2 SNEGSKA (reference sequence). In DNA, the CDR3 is TGCAGTACTGGTGGGACAGCAAATGAGCACTTCTTC. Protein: CSTGGTANEHFF.

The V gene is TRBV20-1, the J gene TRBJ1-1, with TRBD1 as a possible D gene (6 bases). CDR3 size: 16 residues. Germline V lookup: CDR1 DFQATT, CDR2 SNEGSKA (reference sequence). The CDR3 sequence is CRAPVPGQGLNTEAFF. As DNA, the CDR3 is TGCAGAGCTCCAGTCCCGGGACAAGGTTTAAACACTGAAGCTTTCTTT.

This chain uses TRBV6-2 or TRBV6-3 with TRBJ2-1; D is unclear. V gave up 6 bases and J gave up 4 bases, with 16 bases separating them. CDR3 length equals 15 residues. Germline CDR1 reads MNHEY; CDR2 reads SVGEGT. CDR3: CASRQSPDTYNEQFF. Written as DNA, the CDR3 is TGTGCCAGCAGACAGAGCCCCGACACATACAATGAGCAGTTCTTC.

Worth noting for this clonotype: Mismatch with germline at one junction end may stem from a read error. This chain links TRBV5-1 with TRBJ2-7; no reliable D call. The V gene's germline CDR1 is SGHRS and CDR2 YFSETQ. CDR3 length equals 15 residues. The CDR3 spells CASSSSTTTSHEQYF. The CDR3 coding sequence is TGCGCCAGCAGCTCATCCACGACAACCTCCCACGAGCAGTACTTC.

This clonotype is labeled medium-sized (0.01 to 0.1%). The CDR3 sequence: CASSKGTRGLFF. In nucleotides, the CDR3 is TGTGCCAGCAGTAAGGGGACTAGGGGACTGTTCTTC. The chain recombines TRBV6-1 with TRBJ2-1, with TRBD2 matching over 8 bases. Germline V gene data show CDR1 as MNHNS and CDR2 as SASEGT. V lost 5 bases and J lost 15; bases outside the gene matches: 9. This CDR3 region has 12 residues.

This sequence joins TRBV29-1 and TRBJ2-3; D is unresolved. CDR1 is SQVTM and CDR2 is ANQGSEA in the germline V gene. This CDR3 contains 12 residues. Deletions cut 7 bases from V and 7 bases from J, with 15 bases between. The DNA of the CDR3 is TGCAGCGGACTCAATCTGACATATACGCAGTATTTT. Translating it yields CSGLNLTYTQYF.

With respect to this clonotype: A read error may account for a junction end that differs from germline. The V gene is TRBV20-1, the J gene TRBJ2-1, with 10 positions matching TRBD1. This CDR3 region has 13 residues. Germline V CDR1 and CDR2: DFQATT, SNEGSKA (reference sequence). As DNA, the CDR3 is TGCTGTGCTCCCTGGGACAGGGGTGATGAGCAGTTCTTC. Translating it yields CCAPWDRGDEQFF.

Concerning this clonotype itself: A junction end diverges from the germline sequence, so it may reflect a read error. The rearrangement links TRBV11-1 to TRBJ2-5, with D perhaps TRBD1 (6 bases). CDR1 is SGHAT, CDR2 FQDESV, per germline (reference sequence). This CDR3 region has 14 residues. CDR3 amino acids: CASSPFRGPETPCF. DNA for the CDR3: TGTGCCAGCAGCCCATTCAGGGGACCAGAGACCCCGTGCTTC.

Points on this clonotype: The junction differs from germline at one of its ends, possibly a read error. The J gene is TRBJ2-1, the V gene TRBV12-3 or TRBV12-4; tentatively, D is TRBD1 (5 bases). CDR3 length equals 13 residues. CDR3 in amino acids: CATRDVMVVEQFF. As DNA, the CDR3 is TGTGCCACCAGGGATGTGATGGTTGTGGAGCAATTCTTC.

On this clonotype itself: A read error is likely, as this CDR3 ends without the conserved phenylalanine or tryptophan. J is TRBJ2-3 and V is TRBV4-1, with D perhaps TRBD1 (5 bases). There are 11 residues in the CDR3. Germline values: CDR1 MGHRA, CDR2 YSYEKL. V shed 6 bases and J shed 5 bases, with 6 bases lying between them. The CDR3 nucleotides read TGCGCCAGCAGTCAGGGAGATACGCAGTATTAT. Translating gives CASSQGDTQYY.

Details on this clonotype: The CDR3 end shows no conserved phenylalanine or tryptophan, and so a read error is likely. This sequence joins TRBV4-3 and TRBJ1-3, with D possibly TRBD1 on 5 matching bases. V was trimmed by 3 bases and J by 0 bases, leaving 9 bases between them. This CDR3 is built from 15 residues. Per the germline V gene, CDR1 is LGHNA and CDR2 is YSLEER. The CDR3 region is CASSHTGNSGNTIYS. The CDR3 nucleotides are TGCGCCAGCAGCCACACAGGTAACTCTGGAAACACCATATATTCT.

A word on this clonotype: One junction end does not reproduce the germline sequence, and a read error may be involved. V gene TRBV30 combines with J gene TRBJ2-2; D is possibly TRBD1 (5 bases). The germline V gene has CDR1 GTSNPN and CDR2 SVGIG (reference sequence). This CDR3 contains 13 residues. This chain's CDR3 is CDWSFLGAGELFF. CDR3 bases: TGTGACTGGAGTTTTCTAGGGGCCGGGGAGCTGTTTTTT.

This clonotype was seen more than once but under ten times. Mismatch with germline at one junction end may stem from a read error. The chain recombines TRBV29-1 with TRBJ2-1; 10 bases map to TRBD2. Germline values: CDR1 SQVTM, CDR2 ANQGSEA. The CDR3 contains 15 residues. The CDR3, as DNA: TGTAGCGCTACCACCGGGACTAGCGATTACAATGAGCAGTCCTTC. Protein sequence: CSATTGTSDYNEQSF.

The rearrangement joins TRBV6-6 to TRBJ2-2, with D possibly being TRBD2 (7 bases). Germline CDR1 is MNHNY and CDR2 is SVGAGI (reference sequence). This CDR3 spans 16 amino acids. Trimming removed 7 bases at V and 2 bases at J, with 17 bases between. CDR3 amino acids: CASTAGGALNTGELFF. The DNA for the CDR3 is TGTGCCAGCACTGCTGGGGGGGCCCTCAACACCGGGGAGCTGTTTTTT.

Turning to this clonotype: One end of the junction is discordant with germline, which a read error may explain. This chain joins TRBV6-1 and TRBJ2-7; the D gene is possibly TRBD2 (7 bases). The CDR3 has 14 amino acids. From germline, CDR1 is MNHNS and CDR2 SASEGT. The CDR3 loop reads CASSEGPGAGEEYF. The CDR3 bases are TGTGCTAGCAGTGAAGGGCCAGGGGCGGGAGAGGAGTACTTC.